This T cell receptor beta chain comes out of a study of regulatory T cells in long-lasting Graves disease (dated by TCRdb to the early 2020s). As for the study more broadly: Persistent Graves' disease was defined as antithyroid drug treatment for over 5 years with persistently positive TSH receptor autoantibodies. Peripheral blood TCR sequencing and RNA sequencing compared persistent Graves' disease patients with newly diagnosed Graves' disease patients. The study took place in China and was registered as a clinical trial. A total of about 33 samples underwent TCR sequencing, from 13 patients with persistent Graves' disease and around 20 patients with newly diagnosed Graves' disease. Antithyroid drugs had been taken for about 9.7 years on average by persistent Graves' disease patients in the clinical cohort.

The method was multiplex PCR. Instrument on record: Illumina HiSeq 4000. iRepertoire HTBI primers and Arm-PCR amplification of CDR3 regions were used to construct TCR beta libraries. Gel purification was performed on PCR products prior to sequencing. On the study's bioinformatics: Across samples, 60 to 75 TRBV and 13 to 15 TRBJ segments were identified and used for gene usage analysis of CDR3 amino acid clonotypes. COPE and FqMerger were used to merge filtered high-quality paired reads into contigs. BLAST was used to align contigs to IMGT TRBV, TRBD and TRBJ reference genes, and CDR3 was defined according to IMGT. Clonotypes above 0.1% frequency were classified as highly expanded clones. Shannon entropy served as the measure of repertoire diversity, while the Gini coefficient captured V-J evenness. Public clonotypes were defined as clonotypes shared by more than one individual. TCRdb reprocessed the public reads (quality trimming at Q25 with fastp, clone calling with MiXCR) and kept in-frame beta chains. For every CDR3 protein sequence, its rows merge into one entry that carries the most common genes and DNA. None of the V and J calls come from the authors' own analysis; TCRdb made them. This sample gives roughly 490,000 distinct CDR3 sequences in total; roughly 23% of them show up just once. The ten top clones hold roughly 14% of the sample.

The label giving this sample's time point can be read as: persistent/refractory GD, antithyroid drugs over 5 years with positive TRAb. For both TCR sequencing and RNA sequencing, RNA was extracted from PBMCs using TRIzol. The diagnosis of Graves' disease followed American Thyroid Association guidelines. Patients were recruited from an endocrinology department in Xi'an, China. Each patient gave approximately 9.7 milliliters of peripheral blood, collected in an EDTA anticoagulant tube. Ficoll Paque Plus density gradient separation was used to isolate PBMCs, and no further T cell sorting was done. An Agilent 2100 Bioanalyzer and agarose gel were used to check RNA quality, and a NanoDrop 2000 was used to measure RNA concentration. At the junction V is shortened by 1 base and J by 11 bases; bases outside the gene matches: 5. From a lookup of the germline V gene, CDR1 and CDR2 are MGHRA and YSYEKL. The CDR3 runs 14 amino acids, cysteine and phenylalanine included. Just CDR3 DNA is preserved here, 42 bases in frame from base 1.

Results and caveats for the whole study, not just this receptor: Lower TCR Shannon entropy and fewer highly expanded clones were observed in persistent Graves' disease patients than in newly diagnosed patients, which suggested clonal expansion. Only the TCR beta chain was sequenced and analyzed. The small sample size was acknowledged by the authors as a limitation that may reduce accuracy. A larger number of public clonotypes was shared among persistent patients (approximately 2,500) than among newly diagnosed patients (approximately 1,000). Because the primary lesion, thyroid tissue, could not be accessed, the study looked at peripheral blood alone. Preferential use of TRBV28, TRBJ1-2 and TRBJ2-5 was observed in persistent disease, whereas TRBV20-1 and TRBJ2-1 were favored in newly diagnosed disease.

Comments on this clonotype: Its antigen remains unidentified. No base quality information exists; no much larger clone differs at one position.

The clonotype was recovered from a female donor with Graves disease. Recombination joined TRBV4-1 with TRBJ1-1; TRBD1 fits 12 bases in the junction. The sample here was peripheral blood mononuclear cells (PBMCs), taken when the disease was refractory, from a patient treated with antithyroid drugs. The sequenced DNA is TGCGCCAGCAGCCAAGTGGGACAGGGGGCTTGGGCTTTCTTT. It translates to CASSQVGQGAWAFF.